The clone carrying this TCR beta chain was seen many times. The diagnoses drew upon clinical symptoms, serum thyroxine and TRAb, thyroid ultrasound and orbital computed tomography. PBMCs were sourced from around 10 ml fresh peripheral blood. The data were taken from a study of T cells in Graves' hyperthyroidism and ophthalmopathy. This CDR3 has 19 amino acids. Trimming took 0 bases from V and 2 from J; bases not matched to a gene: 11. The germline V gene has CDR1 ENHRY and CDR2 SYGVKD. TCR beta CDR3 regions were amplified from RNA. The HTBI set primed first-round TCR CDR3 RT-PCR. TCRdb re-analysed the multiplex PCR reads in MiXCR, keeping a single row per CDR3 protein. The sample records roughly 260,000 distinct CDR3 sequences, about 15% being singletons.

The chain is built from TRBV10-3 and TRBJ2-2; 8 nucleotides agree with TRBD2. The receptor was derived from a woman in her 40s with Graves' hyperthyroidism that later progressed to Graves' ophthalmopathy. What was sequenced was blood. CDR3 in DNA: TGTGCCATCAGTGAGTCATGGGCGGGAGGTCCCAACAACACCGGGGAGCTGTTTTTT. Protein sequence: CAISESWAGGPNNTGELFF.